The 29 T cell receptor beta chains presented below share a single source sample, sequenced in a study of blood T cell repertoires in COVID-19. Here immunoSEQ multiplex PCR was the method, and the copy in TCRdb shows in-frame clones only, minus some. Found here are over 55,000 clones, around nine tenths of them singletons; the top ten hold 7.5% to 9.5%. Sequencing was carried out using peripheral blood. These receptors all stem from a human donor in a cohort sampled during active COVID-19.

The rearrangement uses TRBV7-9 and TRBJ2-1, with 10 bases that match TRBD1. Trimming removed 2 bases from V and 4 bases from J; junction bases left unmatched: 11. The CDR3 is 18 residues long. Germline V lookup: CDR1 SEHNR, CDR2 FQNEAQ (reference sequence). The CDR3 bases are TGTGCCAGCAGCTTAAGGGACAGGGGAAACGTTAGTTACAATGAGCAGTTCTTC. Amino acid sequence: CASSLRDRGNVSYNEQFF.

This sequence joins TRBV4-1 and TRBJ1-1; 11 nucleotides agree with TRBD1. The junction had 11 bases not matched to a gene; V was cut back by 4 bases and J by 4 bases. The CDR3 covers 17 residues. CDR1 is MGHRA and CDR2 is YSYEKL in the germline V gene. CDR3 region: CASSPVPGQGGGTEAFF. CDR3 in DNA: TGCGCCAGCAGCCCAGTCCCGGGACAGGGGGGAGGCACTGAAGCTTTCTTT.

V is TRBV27 and J is TRBJ2-7; tentative D call: TRBD1 (6 bases). With 7 bases removed from V and 2 bases from J, the gap between germline ends came to 21 bases. Germline values: CDR1 MNHEY, CDR2 SMNVEV (reference sequence). The CDR3 runs to 16 residues. The CDR3 region has the DNA TGTGCCAGCAAGAACGAGGGAGCAGGACAGACCTACGAGCAGTACTTC. It codes for CASKNEGAGQTYEQYF.

This chain uses TRBV9 with TRBJ2-7; 9 nucleotides align to TRBD2. Losses at the gene ends were 0 bases for V and 5 bases for J; bases not matched to a gene: 12. The V gene's germline CDR1 is SGDLS and CDR2 YYNGEE. The CDR3 has 17 residues. The DNA of the CDR3 is TGTGCCAGCAGCGTAGAAGCGGGGGGAGCCCTCCTCCACGAGCAGTACTTC. Its protein product is CASSVEAGGALLHEQYF.

This clone was detected only once. V and J are TRBV5-4 and TRBJ1-2; unclear D gene. Germline V gene sequence: CDR1 SGHNT, CDR2 YYREEE (reference sequence). The V and J ends lost 0 bases and 0 bases respectively, with 6 bases between them. The CDR3 covers 14 residues. CDR3: CASSLDGANYGYTF. The CDR3 DNA follows: TGTGCCAGCAGCTTGGACGGGGCTAACTATGGCTACACCTTC.

The V call is TRBV11-2, the J call TRBJ2-7, with 8 bases fitting TRBD1. Germline V gives CDR1 SGHAT, CDR2 FQNNGV. Unmatched junction bases numbered 9, after V lost 4 bases and J lost 1 base. This CDR3 region has 16 residues. CDR3 in amino acids: CASSSNRGKASYEQYF. The CDR3 DNA is TGTGCCAGCAGCTCTAACAGGGGGAAGGCGTCCTACGAGCAGTACTTC.

This clone came up a few times. This sequence joins TRBV5-1 and TRBJ1-2; the D gene is possibly TRBD1 (6 bases). V was shortened by 0 bases and J by 6 bases, with 15 bases between the two germline ends. CDR1 is SGHRS, CDR2 YFSETQ, per germline. The CDR3 has 15 amino acids. CDR3 sequence: CASSLAGRGTDGYTF. CDR3 in DNA: TGCGCCAGCAGCTTGGCGGGCAGGGGAACAGATGGCTACACCTTC.

This rearrangement joins TRBV9 to TRBJ2-7; TRBD1 agrees at 10 bases. Germline CDR1 reads SGDLS; CDR2 reads YYNGEE. V dropped 4 bases and J dropped 5; count of bases not matched to a gene: 6. The CDR3 totals 14 residues. CDR3 in DNA: TGTGCCAGCAGCCCCGGGACAGGGGTCCACGAGCAGTACTTC. Amino acid sequence: CASSPGTGVHEQYF.

The chain links TRBV2 to TRBJ2-3, with D unclear. V was clipped by 1 base and J by 1 base, with 15 bases between them. The germline V gene encodes CDR1 SNHLY and CDR2 FYNNEI. The length of the CDR3 is 17 residues. The CDR3, as DNA: TGTGCCAGCAGTGAAGTTATTGGTCGGTTTGGCACAGATACGCAGTATTTT. Translated: CASSEVIGRFGTDTQYF.

V is TRBV27 and J is TRBJ2-7; 9 bases match TRBD2. The CDR3 has 11 amino acids. V shed 10 bases, J shed 7 bases, and the junction held 5 bases outside the gene matches. The germline V gene encodes CDR1 MNHEY and CDR2 SMNVEV (reference sequence). This CDR3 is CATAGGSEQYF. The DNA of the CDR3 is TGTGCCACGGCGGGGGGGAGTGAGCAGTACTTC.

CDR3 bases: TGTGCCAGCAGCCACGTCGCTGGTCCGGCAGATACGCAGTATTTT. This gives the protein CASSHVAGPADTQYF. The rearrangement links TRBV4-2 to TRBJ2-3; the D is unclear. Trimming shortened V by 3 bases and J by 4 bases, and 14 bases separated the two germline ends. Germline CDR1 and CDR2: LGHNA and YNFKEQ. This CDR3 has 15 amino acids.

This chain links TRBV6-5 with TRBJ1-4; D possibly corresponds to TRBD1 (5 bases). The V end lost 6 bases, the J end lost 17 bases, and 16 bases lay between the germline ends. Germline CDR1 is MNHEY and CDR2 is SVGAGI. The length of the CDR3 is 11 residues. CDR3 in DNA: TGTGCCAGCAGACTACAGGAGATGAGATTTTTT. It encodes CASRLQEMRFF.

The chain has TRBV11-3 and TRBJ1-3; D ambiguous. Per the germline V gene, CDR1 is SGHNT and CDR2 is YENEEA. CDR3 length: 15 residues. V was shortened by 1 base and J by 4 bases, with 11 bases between the two germline ends. Here the CDR3 reads CASSLAGAAGNTIYF. The CDR3 region has the DNA TGTGCCAGCAGCTTAGCCGGAGCAGCAGGAAACACCATATATTTT.

The chain joins TRBV5-4 to TRBJ1-1; D possibly corresponds to TRBD1 (6 bases). V lost 0 bases to trimming and J lost 0 bases, with 9 bases between them. Germline assignment: CDR1 SGHNT and CDR2 YYREEE (reference sequence). This CDR3 has 15 amino acids. As DNA, the CDR3 is TGTGCCAGCAGCTTGGGAGGGGGGGTGAACACTGAAGCTTTCTTT. Protein product: CASSLGGGVNTEAFF.

V and J are TRBV11-2 and TRBJ2-1, with 7 bases fitting TRBD2. Unmatched junction bases numbered 4, after V lost 1 base and J lost 4 bases. This CDR3 contains 15 residues. Per the germline V gene, CDR1 is SGHAT and CDR2 is FQNNGV. The CDR3 region is CASSLGTRGYNEQFF. CDR3 coding DNA: TGTGCCAGCAGCTTAGGTACGCGGGGGTACAATGAGCAGTTCTTC.

This clone was observed a handful of times. The chain joins TRBV24-1 to TRBJ2-7; 11 bases match TRBD2. Germline V gene data show CDR1 as KGHDR and CDR2 as SFDVKD. CDR3 size: 13 residues. For the CDR3, the DNA is TGTGCCACCAGTGACCCGGGACTAGCGGTCTGTTCGGTC. Translation gives CATSDPGLAVCSV.

The V and J genes are TRBV10-3 and TRBJ2-7; 7 bases align to TRBD1. The V segment lost 8 bases and the J segment 3 bases; nucleotides outside the gene matches: 7. In germline, CDR1 is ENHRY, CDR2 SYGVKD. The CDR3 is 13 residues long. CDR3 bases: TGTGCCATCGGCTCCGGGACAGACTACGAGCAGTACTTC. It encodes CAIGSGTDYEQYF.

In regard to this clone: Other DNA sequences within the sample encode an identical CDR3. The rearrangement uses TRBV11-2 and TRBJ2-7, with TRBD2 matching 11 bases. Per germline, CDR1 SGHAT and CDR2 FQNNGV. With 4 bases clipped from V and 2 bases from J, the junction kept 4 bases outside the gene matches. The CDR3 has 15 amino acids. The CDR3 bases are TGTGCCAGCAGCTCCTTAGCGGGGGGGACCTACGAGCAGTACTTC. As protein: CASSSLAGGTYEQYF. The full variable domain, in which reference TRBV11-2 and TRBJ2-7 provide the parts outside the CDR3, is EAGVAQSPRYKIIEKRQSVAFWCNPISGHATLYWYQQILGQGPKLLIQFQNNGVVDDSQLPKDRFSAERLKGVDSTLKIQPAKLEDSAVYLCASSSLAGGTYEQYFGPGTRLTVT.

CDR3 DNA sequence: TGTGCCAGCAGTCCCGGGACTAGCACAGATACGCAGTATTTT. Protein: CASSPGTSTDTQYF. This chain joins TRBV28 and TRBJ2-3, with D possibly matching TRBD2 (6 bases). Trimming took 5 bases from V and 0 from J, leaving 9 bases between them. Germline V gene lookup returns CDR1 MDHEN and CDR2 SYDVKM. CDR3 length: 14 amino acids.

The chain employs TRBV2 and TRBJ1-3; 8 positions agree with TRBD1. V dropped 1 base and J dropped 3; count of bases not matched to a gene: 8. CDR1 is SNHLY and CDR2 is FYNNEI in the germline V gene. This CDR3 is built from 17 residues. Here the CDR3 DNA reads TGTGCCAGCAGTGAAGGAGCAGGGGGCTTAGGTGGAAACACCATATATTTT. Encoded protein: CASSEGAGGLGGNTIYF.

This clone appeared once. The V gene is TRBV21-1, the J gene TRBJ1-1; the table's D gene call, TRBD1, was not cross checked with the DNA. TRBV21-1 is assigned pseudogene status. This CDR3 has 15 residues. The chain's CDR3 is CASSNPGTGNTEAFF. The CDR3 DNA sequence: TGTGCCAGCAGCAACCCAGGTACAGGGAACACTGAAGCTTTCTTT.

The CDR3 loop is CASTIGGEQETQYF. DNA for the CDR3: TGTGCCAGCACCATAGGGGGGGAACAAGAGACCCAGTACTTC. The rearrangement joins TRBV27 to TRBJ2-5; possibly TRBD2 for D (7 bases). Germline CDR1 reads MNHEY; CDR2 reads SMNVEV (reference sequence). This CDR3 has 14 amino acids. V lost 7 bases and J 2 bases, leaving 14 bases between the germline ends.

The chain uses TRBV23-1 and TRBJ2-7; D might be TRBD2 (5 bases). TRBV23-1 is placed among ORFs of uncertain function. The length of the CDR3 is 13 residues. V shed 3 bases and J shed 3 bases, with 9 bases lying between them. The CDR3 sequence is CASSQRALYEQYF. The DNA of the CDR3 is TGCGCCAGCAGTCAGCGGGCTCTCTACGAGCAGTACTTC.

This clone was recorded a few times. CDR3 residues: CASSERTVRNSPLHF. The CDR3 nucleotides are TGTGCCAGCAGCGAGAGGACAGTCCGAAATTCACCCCTCCACTTT. The rearrangement links TRBV7-2 to TRBJ1-6; TRBD1 might be the D (6 bases). CDR1 is SGHTA and CDR2 is FQGNSA in the germline V gene. This CDR3 has 15 amino acids. Trimming left V 5 bases short and J 7 bases short, with 15 bases between.

The chain recombines TRBV5-8 with TRBJ1-5, with a weak D call TRBD1 (6 bases). V lost 1 base to trimming and J lost 2 bases, with 13 bases between them. Germline CDR1 SGHTS, CDR2 YDEGEE. The CDR3 runs to 16 residues. Here the CDR3 reads CASSLWGGGGNQPQHF. CDR3 coding DNA: TGTGCCAGCAGCTTGTGGGGGGGCGGAGGCAATCAGCCCCAGCATTTT.

The chain couples TRBV11-3 to TRBJ2-1, with a weak D call TRBD2 (6 bases). This CDR3 has 17 residues. From germline, CDR1 is SGHNT and CDR2 YENEEA. V was shortened by 5 bases and J by 5 bases, with 22 bases between the two germline ends. CDR3 DNA sequence: TGTGCCAGCAGCCCCACCTCGGGACTTTCGGAGGACAATGAGCAGTTCTTC. It codes for CASSPTSGLSEDNEQFF.

The CDR3 DNA reads as TGTGCCAGCAGCGTAGGACTAGCCTACGAGCAGTACTTC. Encoded protein: CASSVGLAYEQYF. The chain has TRBV9 and TRBJ2-7; tentatively, D is TRBD2 (6 bases). Germline CDR1 reads SGDLS; CDR2 reads YYNGEE. With 0 bases removed from V and 2 bases from J, the gap between germline ends came to 6 bases. The CDR3 covers 13 residues.

This sequence joins TRBV3-1 (or the pseudogene TRBV3-2) and TRBJ2-7; D may be TRBD1 (6 bases). The CDR3 runs to 15 residues. The germline V gene encodes CDR1 LGHDT and CDR2 YNNKEL (reference sequence). V dropped 3 bases and J dropped 2 bases, with 14 bases sitting between them. The CDR3 DNA reads TGTGCCAGCAGCCATTCGTTGAGGGGGACCTACGAGCAGTACTTC. Its protein product is CASSHSLRGTYEQYF.

The rearrangement uses TRBV6-6 and TRBJ1-1; TRBD1 matches 7 bases. Per the germline V gene, CDR1 is MNHNY and CDR2 is SVGAGI (reference sequence). This CDR3 region has 13 residues. V lost 2 bases and J lost 7; bases outside the gene matches: 4. For the CDR3, the DNA is TGTGCCAGCAGTTACACCGGGACAGTTGAAGCTTTCTTT. It encodes CASSYTGTVEAFF.